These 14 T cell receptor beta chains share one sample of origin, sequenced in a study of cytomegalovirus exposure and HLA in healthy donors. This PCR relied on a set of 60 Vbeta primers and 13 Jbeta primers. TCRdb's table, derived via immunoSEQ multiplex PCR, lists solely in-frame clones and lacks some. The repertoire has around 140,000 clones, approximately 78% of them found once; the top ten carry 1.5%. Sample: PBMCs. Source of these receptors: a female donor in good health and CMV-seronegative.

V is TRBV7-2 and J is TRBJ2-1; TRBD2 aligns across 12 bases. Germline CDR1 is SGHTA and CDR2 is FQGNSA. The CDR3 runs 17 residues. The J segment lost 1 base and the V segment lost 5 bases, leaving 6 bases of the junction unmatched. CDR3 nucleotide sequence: TGTGCCAGCAGCCCCAGTGGACTAGCGGGATCCTACAATGAGCAGTTCTTC. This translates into CASSPSGLAGSYNEQFF.

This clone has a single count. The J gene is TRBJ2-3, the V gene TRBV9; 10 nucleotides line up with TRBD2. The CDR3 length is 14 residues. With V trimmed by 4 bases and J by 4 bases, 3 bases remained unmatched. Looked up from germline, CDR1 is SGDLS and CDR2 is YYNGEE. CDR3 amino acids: CASSSLAGADTQYF. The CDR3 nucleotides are TGTGCCAGCAGCTCTCTAGCGGGAGCAGATACGCAGTATTTT. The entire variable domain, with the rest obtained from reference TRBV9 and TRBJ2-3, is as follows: DSGVTQTPKHLITATGQRVTLRCSPRSGDLSVYWYQQSLDQGLQFLIQYYNGEERAKGNILERFSAQQFPDLHSELNLSSLELGDSALYFCASSSLAGADTQYFGPGTRLTVL.

The CDR3 DNA reads as TGTGCCAGCAGTTCCTTGCCTTTCCGGACTAGCGGGTTTGGAGAAGAGACCCAGTACTTC. Amino acid sequence: CASSSLPFRTSGFGEETQYF. The chain carries TRBV28 and TRBJ2-5, with 11 bases lining up with TRBD2. Germline V CDR1 and CDR2: MDHEN, SYDVKM. CDR3 length: 20 amino acids. V dropped 4 bases and J dropped 3; count of bases not matched to a gene: 19.

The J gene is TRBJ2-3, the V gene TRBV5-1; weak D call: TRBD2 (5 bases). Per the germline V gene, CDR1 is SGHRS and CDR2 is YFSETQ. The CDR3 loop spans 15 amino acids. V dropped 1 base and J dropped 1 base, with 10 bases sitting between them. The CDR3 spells CASSLRSGGTDTQYF. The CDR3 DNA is TGCGCCAGCAGCTTGAGAAGCGGAGGCACAGATACGCAGTATTTT.

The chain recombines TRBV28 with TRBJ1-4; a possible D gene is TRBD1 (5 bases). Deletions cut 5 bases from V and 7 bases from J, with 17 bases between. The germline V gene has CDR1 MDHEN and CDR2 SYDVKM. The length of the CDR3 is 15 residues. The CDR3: CASSLRQLRGEKLFF. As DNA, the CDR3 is TGTGCCAGCAGTCTTAGACAGTTGCGGGGTGAAAAACTGTTTTTT.

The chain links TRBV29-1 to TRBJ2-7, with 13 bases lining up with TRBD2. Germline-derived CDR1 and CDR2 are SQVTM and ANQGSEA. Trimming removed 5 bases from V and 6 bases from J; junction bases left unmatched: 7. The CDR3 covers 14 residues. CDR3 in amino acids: CSVRTSGRAIEQYF. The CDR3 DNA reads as TGCAGCGTTCGAACTAGCGGGAGGGCGATCGAGCAGTACTTC.

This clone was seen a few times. CDR3 region: CASDRGQSIDTQYF. Written as DNA, the CDR3 is TGTGCCAGCGATCGGGGACAGTCAATAGATACGCAGTATTTT. V is TRBV6-4 and J is TRBJ2-3; 7 bases fit TRBD1. CDR3 length: 14 amino acids. Germline CDR1 and CDR2: MRHNA and SNTAGT. The J segment lost 5 bases and the V segment lost 8 bases, leaving 10 bases of the junction unmatched.

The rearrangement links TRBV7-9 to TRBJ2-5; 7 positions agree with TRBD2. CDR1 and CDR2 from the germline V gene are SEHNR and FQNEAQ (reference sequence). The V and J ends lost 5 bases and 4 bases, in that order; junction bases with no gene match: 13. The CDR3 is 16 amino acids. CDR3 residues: CASSPPWEGLRETQYF. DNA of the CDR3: TGTGCCAGCAGCCCCCCTTGGGAGGGGCTTAGAGAGACCCAGTACTTC.

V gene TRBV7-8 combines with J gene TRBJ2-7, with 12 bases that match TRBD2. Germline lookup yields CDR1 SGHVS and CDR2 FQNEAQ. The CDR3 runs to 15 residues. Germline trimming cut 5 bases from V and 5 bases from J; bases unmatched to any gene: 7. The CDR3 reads CASSTRLAGEDEQYF. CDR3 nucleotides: TGTGCCAGCAGCACCCGACTAGCGGGAGAGGACGAGCAGTACTTC.

The CDR3 here is CVRCGRRADTQYF. CDR3 DNA sequence: TGTGTCAGATGCGGGAGAAGAGCGGATACGCAGTATTTT. The chain uses TRBV7-5 and TRBJ2-3; no DNA check was done on the table's D call, TRBD2. TRBV7-5 is termed a pseudogene. This CDR3 region has 13 residues.

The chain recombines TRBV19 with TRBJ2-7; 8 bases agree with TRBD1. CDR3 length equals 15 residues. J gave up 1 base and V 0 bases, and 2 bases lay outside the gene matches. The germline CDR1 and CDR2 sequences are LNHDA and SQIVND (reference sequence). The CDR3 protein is CASSIDGQGSYEQYF. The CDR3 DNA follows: TGTGCCAGTAGTATAGATGGACAGGGATCCTACGAGCAGTACTTC.

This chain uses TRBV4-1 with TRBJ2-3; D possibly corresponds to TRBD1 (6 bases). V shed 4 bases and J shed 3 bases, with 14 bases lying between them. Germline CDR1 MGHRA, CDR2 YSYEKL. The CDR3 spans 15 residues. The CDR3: CASSLYLQGTDTQYF. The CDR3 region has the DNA TGCGCCAGCAGCCTTTACCTACAGGGAACAGATACGCAGTATTTT.

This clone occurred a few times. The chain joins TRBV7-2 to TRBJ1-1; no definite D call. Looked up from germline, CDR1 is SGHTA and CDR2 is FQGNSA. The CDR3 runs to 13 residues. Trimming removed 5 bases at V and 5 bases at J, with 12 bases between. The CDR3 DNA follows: TGTGCCAGCAGCCTAGGGCGGGAGACTGAAGCTTTCTTT. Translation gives CASSLGRETEAFF.

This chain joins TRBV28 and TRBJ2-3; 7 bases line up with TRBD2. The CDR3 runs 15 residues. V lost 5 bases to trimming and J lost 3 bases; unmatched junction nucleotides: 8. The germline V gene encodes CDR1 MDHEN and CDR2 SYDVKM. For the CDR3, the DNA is TGTGCCAGCAGTCCCCTAGCGGAACTGACAGATACGCAGTATTTT. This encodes CASSPLAELTDTQYF.